This is a list of T cell receptor beta chains from one sample in a study of shared clonotypes between healthy human individuals. TCRdb's copy holds only in-frame clones and misses some; the assay was immunoSEQ multiplex PCR. This sample has millions of clones, with around 90% found just once. The sample consisted of naive CD4+ T cells sorted from blood. The receptors here all came from a man in his late teens or twenties in good health. Both conserved end residues are part of each CDR3. Clone sizes are given selectively: once, few, many, or a class where the clone is expanded.

CDR3 protein,clone size,V gene
CASNEGGEQFF,.,TRBV6-6
CASSWASGIYEQYF,.,TRBV6-5
CASSLAGREQYF,.,TRBV11-2
CASSFGTSGYNEQFF,.,TRBV11-2
CASSLGLAGELF,.,TRBV2
CASLVRSQPSYSTDTQYF,.,TRBV2
CASSLVAGDDTQYF,.,TRBV5-1
CASSVGGGGYGYTF,.,TRBV9
CAISESYPTEAFF,.,TRBV10-3
CASNPRGLNTEAFF,.,TRBV7-2
CASSPGLAGGGRFF,.,TRBV6-5
CASSWGPTAQNSPLHF,.,TRBV19
CASSVGGGRSGANVLTF,.,TRBV19
CASSLSEVGVKETQYF,.,TRBV7-6
CASSVATGRDKVGEQFF,.,TRBV9
CASSLAPGGQETQYF,.,TRBV7-7
CAISESNGHQPQHF,.,TRBV10-3
CASRDRDRSTDTQYF,.,TRBV10-2
CASSPDATSNQPQHF,.,TRBV18
CATRDGALNTGELFF,.,TRBV19
CASTFGFSGSPLHF,few,TRBV7-8
CASTTDWEREIYEQYF,.,TRBV7-6
CASSLAGNTGELFF,.,TRBV7-2
CASSLRRGQGTLARSGNTIYF,.,TRBV27
CASRRQSTATNEKLFF,.,TRBV7-2
CASSLVFRGSALQETQYF,.,TRBV5-1
CASSADRNYEQYF,.,TRBV5-1
CASSPGGSVTGELFF,.,TRBV9
CASSLDGQLGNQPQHF,.,TRBV5-1
CASTGVQGGGRTDTQYF,.,TRBV4-1
CASKGLTVEKLFF,.,TRBV6-1
CASSGPYTEAFF,.,TRBV6-5
CASSFPKAGELFF,.,TRBV7-2
CASSLRTSGGGDTQYF,.,TRBV7-2
CASSRGSSSYEQYF,.,TRBV6-1
CASSTAVAGGPYEQFF,once,TRBV28
CASSAPRETQYF,.,TRBV9
CASSLVAGAPGTGELFF,.,TRBV5-1
CASSFGGDPYEQYF,.,TRBV5-1
CASSPRTSGYNEQFF,once,TRBV9
CASSLAGRMNTEAFF,.,TRBV7-2
CASSDDLAGANEQFF,.,TRBV18
CASSLARGPLTDTQYF,.,TRBV7-2
CATEQGITTDTQYF,.,TRBV10-3
CASSFGGSNTGELFF,once,TRBV5-1
CASSRDSSYTEAFF,once,TRBV7-2
CASRTGSRSPLHF,.,TRBV2
CASSLMGENEKLFF,.,TRBV7-9
CASSFRSDVAGPEQYF,.,TRBV5-6
CATSLVETQYF,.,TRBV11-2
CASSRPGTSQKDTGHEQFF,.,TRBV5-1
CASSLLGTGSYEQYF,.,TRBV28
CASSLVGSSYNEQFF,.,TRBV5-1
CASSSRTSSPYNEQFF,.,TRBV5-4
CASSLGFVNTEAFF,.,TRBV18
CASSPGRDHYAEAFF,.,TRBV7-9
CASSIGQHTDTQYF,.,TRBV5-1